Shown below are 11 T cell receptor beta chains from a single sample sequenced in a study of cytomegalovirus exposure and HLA in healthy donors (dated by TCRdb to 2016 to 2017). The library came from the immunoSEQ multiplex PCR assay. What TCRdb holds here is the immuneACCESS table cut down to in-frame rearrangements. Part of the clones is not present; checked against another copy, under half of the missing clones reflect an unresolved V gene, and the others are unexplained. The sample has roughly 330,000 clones on record, roughly 90% of them singletons. The top ten clonotypes cover approximately 1.1% of the sample. The sequenced sample consisted of PBMCs. The source is a woman in her 30s in good health and CMV-seropositive.

The rearrangement joins TRBV9 to TRBJ2-3, with TRBD2 as a possible D gene (5 bases). Between the trimmed V and J ends, which lost 0 bases and 3 bases, there was a span of 11 bases. CDR3 length: 15 amino acids. The germline V gene has CDR1 SGDLS and CDR2 YYNGEE. The CDR3 DNA is TGTGCCAGCAGCGTAGACGGAGGTGGTACAGATACGCAGTATTTT. It yields the protein CASSVDGGGTDTQYF.

V gene TRBV27 combines with J gene TRBJ1-6, with D possibly being TRBD1 (6 bases). Between the trimmed V and J ends, which lost 6 bases and 9 bases, there was a span of 12 bases. The germline gives CDR1 MNHEY, CDR2 SMNVEV (reference sequence). This CDR3 is built from 13 residues. The CDR3 DNA follows: TGTGCCAGCAGCAATACGGGGGCTTCACCCCTCCACTTT. Translating gives CASSNTGASPLHF.

V is TRBV25-1 and J is TRBJ2-1, with D unclear. CDR1 MGHDK and CDR2 SYGVNS come from the germline V gene. The CDR3 is made up of 16 amino acids. Trimming cost V 1 base and J 3 bases, with 13 bases left between them. For the CDR3, the DNA is TGTGCCAGCAGTGAATCCCCGGGTTTGAGCTACAATGAGCAGTTCTTC. Protein product: CASSESPGLSYNEQFF.

This chain joins TRBV6-5 and TRBJ1-6, with 7 bases lining up with TRBD1. This CDR3 has 15 residues. The germline V gene has CDR1 MNHEY and CDR2 SVGAGI. Unmatched junction bases numbered 10, after V lost 7 bases and J lost 7 bases. DNA for the CDR3: TGTGCCAGCACTCAAGACAGGGTCAAGAATTCACCCCTCCACTTT. Translating gives CASTQDRVKNSPLHF.

The genes are TRBV19 and TRBJ1-4; possibly TRBD1 for D (6 bases). V shed 2 bases and J shed 7 bases, with 11 bases lying between them. This CDR3 region has 14 residues. Germline CDR1 reads LNHDA; CDR2 reads SQIVND (reference sequence). This chain's CDR3 is CASSIITGSEKLFF. The CDR3 DNA follows: TGTGCCAGTAGTATAATTACAGGGAGTGAAAAACTGTTTTTT.

This CDR3 reads CASSASGGETQYF. In DNA form, the CDR3 reads TGTGCCAGCAGTGCGTCGGGGGGGGAGACCCAGTACTTC. The chain has TRBV2 and TRBJ2-5, with 8 bases fitting TRBD2. Germline V lookup: CDR1 SNHLY, CDR2 FYNNEI. V lost 4 bases, J lost 5 bases, and 3 bases stayed unmatched. CDR3 length equals 13 residues.

The rearrangement links TRBV6-5 to TRBJ2-3; D unresolved. CDR3 size: 15 residues. V was trimmed by 0 bases and J by 0 bases, leaving 7 bases between them. The V gene's germline CDR1 is MNHEY and CDR2 SVGAGI. The CDR3 DNA is TGTGCCAGCAGTTACTCGCATACGAGCACAGATACGCAGTATTTT. Translated: CASSYSHTSTDTQYF.

This clone was seen once. The rearrangement uses TRBV7-3 and TRBJ1-2, with D possibly being TRBD1 (6 bases). Germline values: CDR1 SGHTA, CDR2 FQGTGA. Trimming pared 4 bases from V and 8 bases from J, leaving 17 bases between. This CDR3 comprises 14 residues. The CDR3 protein is CASSSPEQGSGYTF. CDR3 in DNA: TGTGCCAGCAGCTCCCCGGAGCAGGGGAGCGGCTACACCTTC.

The chain joins TRBV20-1 to TRBJ2-5; D gene uncertain. Germline V gives CDR1 DFQATT, CDR2 SNEGSKA (reference sequence). CDR3 size: 10 residues. Trimming took 6 bases from V and 2 from J, leaving 4 bases between them. The CDR3 reads CSAKQETQYF. For the CDR3, the DNA is TGCAGTGCCAAACAAGAGACCCAGTACTTC.

This clone was seen once. The chain links TRBV11-2 to TRBJ1-2; D may be TRBD1 (6 bases). The CDR3 spans 14 residues. Per germline, CDR1 SGHAT and CDR2 FQNNGV. The V gene lost 5 bases and the J gene lost 6 bases, with 16 bases spanning the gap. The CDR3 protein is CASSPRTALHGYTF. CDR3 bases: TGTGCCAGCAGCCCCCGGACAGCCCTACATGGCTACACCTTC.

V and J are TRBV27 and TRBJ2-1, with D unclear. This CDR3 contains 16 residues. Trimming removed 0 bases from V and 4 bases from J, with 13 bases in between. Germline V CDR1 and CDR2: MNHEY, SMNVEV (reference sequence). The CDR3 nucleotides are TGTGCCAGCAGTTTATCGGGTGTGGCATCATACAATGAGCAGTTCTTC. Encoded protein: CASSLSGVASYNEQFF.